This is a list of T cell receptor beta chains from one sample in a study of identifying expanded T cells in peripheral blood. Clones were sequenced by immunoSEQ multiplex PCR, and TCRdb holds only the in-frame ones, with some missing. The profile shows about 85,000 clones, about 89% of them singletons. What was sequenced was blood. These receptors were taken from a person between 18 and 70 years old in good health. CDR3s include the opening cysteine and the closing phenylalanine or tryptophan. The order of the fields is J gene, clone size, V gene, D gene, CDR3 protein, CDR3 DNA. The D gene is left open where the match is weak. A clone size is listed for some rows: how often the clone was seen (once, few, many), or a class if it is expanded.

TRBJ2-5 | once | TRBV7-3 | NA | CASSLVGGQETQYF | TGTGCCAGCAGCTTAGTTGGGGGGCAAGAGACCCAGTACTTC
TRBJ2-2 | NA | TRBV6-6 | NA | CASRVQAGNTGELFF | TGTGCCAGCAGAGTACAGGCCGGAAACACCGGGGAGCTGTTTTTT
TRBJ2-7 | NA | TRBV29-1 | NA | CSVEDLHSYEQYF | TGCAGCGTTGAAGATCTACACAGCTACGAGCAGTACTTC
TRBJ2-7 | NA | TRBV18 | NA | CASSPKVTAYEQYF | TGTGCCAGCTCCCCCAAGGTCACAGCCTACGAGCAGTACTTC
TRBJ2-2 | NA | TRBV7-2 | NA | CASSVQGTGELFF | TGTGCCAGCAGCGTCCAGGGTACCGGGGAGCTGTTTTTT
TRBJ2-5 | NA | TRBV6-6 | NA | CASSYRETQYF | TGTGCCAGCAGTTACAGAGAGACCCAGTACTTC
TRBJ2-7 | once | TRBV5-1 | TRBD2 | CASSLAGLAELYEQYF | TGCGCCAGCAGCTTGGCCGGGCTAGCGGAGCTCTACGAGCAGTACTTC
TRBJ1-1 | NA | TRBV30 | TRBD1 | CACRRQGGAFF | TGTGCCTGTCGTCGACAGGGTGGAGCTTTCTTT
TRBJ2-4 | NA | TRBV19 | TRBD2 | CASSNPLAGGPLAKNIQYF | TGTGCCAGTAGTAATCCCCTAGCGGGGGGTCCTCTAGCCAAAAACATTCAGTACTTC
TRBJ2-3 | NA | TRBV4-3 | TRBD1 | CASSQETGAGTDTQYF | TGCGCCAGCAGCCAAGAAACAGGGGCGGGCACAGATACGCAGTATTTT
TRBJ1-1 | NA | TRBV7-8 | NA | CASSIRGGSEAFF | TGTGCCAGCAGCATCCGAGGAGGCTCTGAAGCTTTCTTT
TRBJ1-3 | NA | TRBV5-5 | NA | CASSPGEGGPPSSGNTIYF | TGTGCCAGCAGCCCCGGGGAGGGTGGACCTCCCAGCTCTGGAAACACCATATATTTT
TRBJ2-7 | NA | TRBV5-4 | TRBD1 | CASSFEGQGHEQYF | TGTGCCAGCAGCTTCGAGGGACAGGGCCACGAGCAGTACTTC
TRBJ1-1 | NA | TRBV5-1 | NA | CASSLLELNTEASF | TGCGCCAGCAGCTTGTTAGAGTTGAACACTGAAGCTTCCTTT
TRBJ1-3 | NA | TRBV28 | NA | CASSLASGNTIYF | TGTGCCAGCAGTTTGGCTTCTGGAAACACCATATATTTT
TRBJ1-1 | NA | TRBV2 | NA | CASSGPDARLNTEAFF | TGTGCCAGCAGTGGGCCGGACGCCCGTTTGAACACTGAAGCTTTCTTT
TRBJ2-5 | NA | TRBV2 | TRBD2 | CASNGRRVETQYF | TGTGCCAGCAACGGGAGGAGGGTCGAGACCCAGTACTTC
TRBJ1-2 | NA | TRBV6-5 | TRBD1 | CATGQGLNGYTF | TGTGCCACCGGACAGGGGCTAAATGGCTACACCTTC
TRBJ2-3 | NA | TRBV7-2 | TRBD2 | CASSLLAGHTDTQYF | TGTGCCAGCAGCTTGCTAGCGGGACACACAGATACGCAGTATTTT
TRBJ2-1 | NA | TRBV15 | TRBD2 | CATSREFRAGVNNEQFF | TGTGCCACCAGCAGAGAGTTTCGGGCGGGAGTGAACAATGAGCAGTTCTTC
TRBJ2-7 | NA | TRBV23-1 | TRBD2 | CASSKHGGSSYEQYF | TGCGCCAGCAGTAAGCACGGGGGGAGCTCCTACGAGCAGTACTTC
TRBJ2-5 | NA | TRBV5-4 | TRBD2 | CASSFGGGDQETQYF | TGTGCCAGCAGCTTCGGCGGGGGGGACCAAGAGACCCAGTACTTC
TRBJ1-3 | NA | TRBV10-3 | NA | CAIRGVSGNTIYF | TGTGCCATACGGGGTGTATCTGGAAACACCATATATTTT
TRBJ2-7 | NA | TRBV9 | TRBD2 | CASSVASGTYEQYF | TGTGCCAGCAGCGTAGCTAGCGGAACCTACGAGCAGTACTTC
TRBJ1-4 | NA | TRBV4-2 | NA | CASRGRDQREKLFF | TGTGCCTCTCGTGGTCGGGACCAACGAGAAAAACTGTTTTTT
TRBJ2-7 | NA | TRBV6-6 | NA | CASSYSGAPWEQYF | TGTGCCAGCAGTTACTCCGGGGCCCCGTGGGAGCAGTACTTC
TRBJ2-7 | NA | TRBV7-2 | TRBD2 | CASSLRLAGGDGPEQYF | TGTGCCAGCAGCTTAAGGCTAGCGGGAGGGGATGGGCCCGAGCAGTACTTC
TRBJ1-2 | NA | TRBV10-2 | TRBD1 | CASSEPAGGPEWSYGYTF | TGCGCCAGCAGTGAGCCCGCAGGGGGCCCAGAGTGGAGCTATGGCTACACCTTC
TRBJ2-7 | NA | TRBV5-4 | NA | CASSLGGEQYF | TGTGCCAGCAGCTTGGGGGGCGAGCAGTACTTC
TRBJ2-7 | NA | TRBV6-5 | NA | CASSYSPSYEQYF | TGTGCCAGCAGTTACTCACCCTCTTACGAGCAGTACTTC
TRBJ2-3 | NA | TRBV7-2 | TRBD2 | CASSLVGGTSLSTDTQYF | TGTGCCAGCAGCTTAGTCGGGGGGACTAGCCTAAGCACAGATACGCAGTATTTT
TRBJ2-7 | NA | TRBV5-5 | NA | CASSFGGRISYEQYF | TGTGCCAGCAGCTTCGGGGGACGGATCTCATACGAGCAGTACTTC
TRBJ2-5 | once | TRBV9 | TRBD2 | CASSTGTSGSTETQYF | TGTGCCAGCAGCACAGGGACTAGCGGGAGCACAGAGACCCAGTACTTC
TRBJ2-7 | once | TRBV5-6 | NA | CASSLTYEQYF | TGTGCCAGCAGCCTAACCTACGAGCAGTACTTC
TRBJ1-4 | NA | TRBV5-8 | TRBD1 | CASSWGLTGQGREKLFF | TGTGCCAGCAGCTGGGGATTAACGGGACAGGGTCGCGAAAAACTGTTTTTT
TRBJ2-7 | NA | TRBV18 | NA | CASSRTGEQYF | TGTGCCAGCTCAAGGACGGGGGAGCAGTACTTC
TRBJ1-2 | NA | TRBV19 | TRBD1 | CASSGSATGQKNYGYTF | TGTGCCAGTAGTGGCTCGGCTACGGGACAGAAGAATTATGGCTACACCTTC
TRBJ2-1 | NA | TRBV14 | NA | CASSQGVAVRQNDEQFF | TGTGCCAGCAGCCAAGGGGTGGCGGTCCGACAGAACGATGAGCAGTTCTTC
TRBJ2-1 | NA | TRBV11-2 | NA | CASRFTGNEQFF | TGTGCCAGCAGATTCACAGGGAATGAGCAGTTCTTC
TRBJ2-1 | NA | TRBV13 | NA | CASNIRVTNSEQFF | TGTGCCAGCAATATTAGGGTCACCAATAGTGAGCAGTTCTTC
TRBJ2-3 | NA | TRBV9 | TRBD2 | CASSVGLAGLTDTQYF | TGTGCCAGCAGCGTAGGCCTAGCGGGACTCACAGATACGCAGTATTTT
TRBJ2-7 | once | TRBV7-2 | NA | CASSFKSGSSYEQYF | TGTGCCAGCAGCTTTAAGTCCGGCAGCTCCTACGAGCAGTACTTC
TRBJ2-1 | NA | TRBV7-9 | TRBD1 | CASSFVTGIGANEQFF | TGTGCCAGCAGCTTTGTGACAGGGATAGGTGCCAATGAGCAGTTCTTC
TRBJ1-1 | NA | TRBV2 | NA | CASSVHRQNTEAFF | TGTGCCAGCAGTGTCCACCGACAGAACACTGAAGCTTTCTTT
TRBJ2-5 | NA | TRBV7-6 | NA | CASSLGDKGETQYF | TGTGCCAGCAGCTTGGGGGACAAGGGGGAGACCCAGTACTTC
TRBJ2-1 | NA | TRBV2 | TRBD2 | CASKTGGYNEQFF | TGTGCCAGCAAAACGGGAGGGTACAATGAGCAGTTCTTC
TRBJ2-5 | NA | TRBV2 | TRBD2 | CASSGGLAGGETQYF | TGTGCCAGCAGTGGCGGACTAGCGGGAGGAGAGACCCAGTACTTC
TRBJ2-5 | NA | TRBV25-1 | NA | CASSVLGGQETQYF | TGTGCCAGCAGTGTTTTAGGGGGCCAAGAGACCCAGTACTTC
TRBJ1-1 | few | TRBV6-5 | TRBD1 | CASSYYAGGGTEAFF | TGTGCCAGCAGTTACTATGCAGGGGGGGGAACTGAAGCTTTCTTT
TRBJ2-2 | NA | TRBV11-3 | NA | CASSQRDGTGELFF | TGTGCCAGCAGCCAGAGGGACGGAACCGGGGAGCTGTTTTTT
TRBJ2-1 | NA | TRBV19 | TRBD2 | CASSTPELAGVRNEQFF | TGTGCCAGTAGTACCCCTGAGCTAGCGGGAGTCCGCAATGAGCAGTTCTTC
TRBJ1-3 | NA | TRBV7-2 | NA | CASSLDGRQTSLWGNTIYF | TGTGCCAGCAGCTTAGATGGGAGACAAACTTCCTTGTGGGGAAACACCATATATTTT
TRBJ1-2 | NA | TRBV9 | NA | CASSVGGEIGYGYTF | TGTGCCAGCAGCGTAGGGGGGGAGATAGGATATGGCTACACCTTC
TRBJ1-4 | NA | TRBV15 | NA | CATSRPTTNEKLFF | TGTGCCACCAGCAGACCAACAACTAATGAAAAACTGTTTTTT
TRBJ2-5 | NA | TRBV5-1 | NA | CASSLGWGHQETQYF | TGCGCCAGCAGCTTGGGTTGGGGACACCAAGAGACCCAGTACTTC
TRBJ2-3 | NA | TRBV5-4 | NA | CASSLGRDTSTDTQYF | TGTGCCAGCAGCTTGGGACGGGACACTAGCACAGATACGCAGTATTTT
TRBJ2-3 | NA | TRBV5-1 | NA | CASSLEVGGSTDTQYF | TGCGCCAGCAGCTTGGAAGTGGGCGGTAGCACAGATACGCAGTATTTT